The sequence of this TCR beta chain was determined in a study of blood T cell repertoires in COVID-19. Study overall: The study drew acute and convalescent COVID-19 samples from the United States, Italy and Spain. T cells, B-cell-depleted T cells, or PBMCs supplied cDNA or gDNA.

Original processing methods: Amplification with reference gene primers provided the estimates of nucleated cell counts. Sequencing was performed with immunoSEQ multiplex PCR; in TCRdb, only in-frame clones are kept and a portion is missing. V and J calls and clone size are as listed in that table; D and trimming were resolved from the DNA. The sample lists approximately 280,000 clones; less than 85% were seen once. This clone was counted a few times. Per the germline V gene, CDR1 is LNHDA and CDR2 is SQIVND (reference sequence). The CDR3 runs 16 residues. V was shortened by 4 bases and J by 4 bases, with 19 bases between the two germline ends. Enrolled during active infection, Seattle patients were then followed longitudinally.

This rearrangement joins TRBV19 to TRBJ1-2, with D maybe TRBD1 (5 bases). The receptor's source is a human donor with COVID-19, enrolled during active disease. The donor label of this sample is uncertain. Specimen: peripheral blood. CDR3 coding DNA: TGTGCCAGTAGTACGACCGGAAGGGGCTCCGTCTATGGCTACACCTTC. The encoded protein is CASSTTGRGSVYGYTF.